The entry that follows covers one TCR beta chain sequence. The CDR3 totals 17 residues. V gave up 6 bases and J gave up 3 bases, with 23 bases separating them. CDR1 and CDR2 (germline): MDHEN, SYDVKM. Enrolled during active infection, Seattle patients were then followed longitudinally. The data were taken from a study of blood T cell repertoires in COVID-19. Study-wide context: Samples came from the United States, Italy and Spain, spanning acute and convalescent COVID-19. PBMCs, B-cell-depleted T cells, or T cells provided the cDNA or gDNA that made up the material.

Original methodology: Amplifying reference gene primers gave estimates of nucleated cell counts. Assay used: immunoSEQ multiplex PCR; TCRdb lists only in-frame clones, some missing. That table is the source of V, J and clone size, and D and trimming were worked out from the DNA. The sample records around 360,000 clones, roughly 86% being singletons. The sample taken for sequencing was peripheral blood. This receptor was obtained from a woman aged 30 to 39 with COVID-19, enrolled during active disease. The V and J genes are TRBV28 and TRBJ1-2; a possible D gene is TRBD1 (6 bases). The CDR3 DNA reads TGTGCCAGCAGGAGGGCAGGGGTTTCCATTAATGACTATGGCTACACCTTC. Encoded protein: CASRRAGVSINDYGYTF.